This TCR beta chain was captured by sequencing in a study of graft-versus-host responses after intestinal transplantation. Profiling relied on immunoSEQ multiplex PCR, and the TCRdb table lists in-frame clones only, not all of them. The sample has about 110,000 clones; 93% are singletons. Germline CDR1 MNHEY, CDR2 SMNVEV (reference sequence). J was trimmed by 6 bases and V by 5 bases; bases with no gene match: 7. This CDR3 comprises 15 residues. In the case of this clone: Antigen unknown.

The receptor was derived from a human donor who received an intestinal transplant. The chain joins TRBV27 to TRBJ1-4; 9 bases match TRBD1. The sequencing used unstimulated CD8+ T cells sorted from spleen or lymph node cells, collected before intestinal transplant. As DNA, the CDR3 is TGTGCCAGCAGTACGGGACAGGGAGTTGATGAAAAACTGTTTTTT. Translating gives CASSTGQGVDEKLFF.